The 8 T cell receptor beta chains given below trace back to one sample, sequenced in a study of molecular identifiers for immune sequencing clone quantification. TCRdb recomputed calls from the PCR reads with MiXCR, one row per CDR3 protein. The sample yields approximately 630,000 distinct CDR3 sequences, 25% seen once. Material for sequencing was naive CD8+ T cells from blood, with Jurkat cell RNA spiked in. Subset reported: FACS-sorted CD8+CD4-CCR7+CD45RA+ naive T cells. These receptor sequences come from a human donor in good health. Some libraries in this study had Jurkat cell RNA spiked in.

The V and J genes are TRBV9 and TRBJ2-2; a weak D match, TRBD2 (6 bases). The CDR3 is 16 amino acids. CDR1 SGDLS and CDR2 YYNGEE come from the germline V gene. Trimming left V 4 bases short and J 6 bases short, with 19 bases between. The CDR3 DNA reads TGTGCCAGCAGCCCCGGGGCTAGCGCACAGGCCGGGGAGCTGTTTTTT. This translates into CASSPGASAQAGELFF.

The gene calls are TRBV6-5 and TRBJ1-1; D remains ambiguous. Germline loops: CDR1 MNHEY, CDR2 SVGAGI. The CDR3 is 14 amino acids. V lost 0 bases and J lost 10, with 15 bases in between. CDR3 protein: CASSYSPDGFGAFF. The CDR3, as DNA: TGTGCCAGCAGTTACTCACCCGACGGCTTTGGAGCTTTCTTT.

The chain joins TRBV27 to TRBJ2-7, with a tentative D call TRBD2 (5 bases). The ends were cut back, 5 bases at V and 6 bases at J, with 11 bases in the middle. The CDR3 runs 12 residues. CDR1 and CDR2 from the germline V gene are MNHEY and SMNVEV (reference sequence). The chain's CDR3 is CASSITRPEQYF. The CDR3 nucleotides are TGTGCCAGCAGTATAACTAGGCCCGAGCAGTACTTC.

The J gene is TRBJ2-1, the V gene TRBV24-1; 7 nucleotides agree with TRBD2. Germline CDR1 and CDR2: KGHDR and SFDVKD. J lost 4 bases, V lost 4 bases, and 6 bases had no gene match. The CDR3 consists of 15 residues. The CDR3 reads CATSEATSVYNEQFF. CDR3 coding DNA: TGTGCCACCAGTGAAGCTACTAGCGTATACAATGAGCAGTTCTTC.

This clonotype was seen more than once but under ten times. This CDR3 reads CASGPSPEQYF. The CDR3 DNA is TGTGCCAGCGGCCCATCCCCCGAGCAGTACTTC. The V and J genes are TRBV27 and TRBJ2-7; no clear D gene. There are 11 residues in the CDR3. Trimming pared 8 bases from V and 6 bases from J, leaving 11 bases between. Germline assignment: CDR1 MNHEY and CDR2 SMNVEV (reference sequence).

This chain uses TRBV20-1 with TRBJ2-3; 7 positions agree with TRBD1. CDR3 length: 12 residues. Unmatched junction bases numbered 4, after V lost 6 bases and J lost 4 bases. The germline CDR1 and CDR2 sequences are DFQATT and SNEGSKA (reference sequence). DNA of the CDR3: TGCAGTGCCCGAGGGGGCCCAGATACGCAGTATTTT. It yields the protein CSARGGPDTQYF.

The rearrangement uses TRBV19 and TRBJ2-2, with no clear D. The V end was cut by 6 bases, the J end by 6 bases, with 17 bases between. This CDR3 region has 15 residues. The germline V gene encodes CDR1 LNHDA and CDR2 SQIVND (reference sequence). The CDR3 sequence: CASRITGWSAGELFF. The DNA of the CDR3 is TGTGCCAGTAGGATCACCGGGTGGTCGGCCGGGGAGCTGTTTTTT.

With regard to this clonotype: A much larger clone sits a single nucleotide away, making a read error possible. The chain uses TRBV30 and TRBJ2-7; D gene uncertain. CDR1 and CDR2 from the germline V gene are GTSNPN and SVGIG (reference sequence). Between the trimmed V and J ends, which lost 5 bases and 2 bases, there was a span of 7 bases. This CDR3 spans 11 amino acids. The CDR3 coding sequence is TGTGCCTGGGGTTCGACCTACGAGCAGTACTTC. Translation gives CAWGSTYEQYF.